The 8 T cell receptor beta chains below all came from one sample that was sequenced in a study of graft-versus-host responses after intestinal transplantation. The method was immunoSEQ multiplex PCR; TCRdb's version includes in-frame clones alone and lacks a portion of them. The data contain tens of thousands of clones, 80% to 95% of them singletons. For these TCRs, the target antigens are not known. The specimen comprised unstimulated CD8+ T cells sorted from spleen or lymph node cells, sampled before intestinal transplant. The source is a human donor who received an intestinal transplant.

In DNA, the CDR3 is TGTGCCAGCAGTGACGATCGGACTAGCGGGAAAGTCAATGAGCAGTTCTTC. It specifies CASSDDRTSGKVNEQFF. The chain is built from TRBV2 and TRBJ2-1, with 12 bases fitting TRBD2. J gave up 6 bases and V 3 bases, and 9 bases lay outside the gene matches. The CDR3 extends over 17 amino acids. The V gene's germline CDR1 is SNHLY and CDR2 FYNNEI.

The chain combines TRBV5-5 with TRBJ1-2, with D possibly matching TRBD1 (5 bases). Per the germline V gene, CDR1 is SGHKS and CDR2 is YYEKEE (reference sequence). This CDR3 has 13 residues. V was pared by 7 bases and J by 7 bases, with 17 bases between. Here the CDR3 reads CASGVWGDFGYTF. DNA of the CDR3: TGTGCCAGCGGTGTTTGGGGGGATTTTGGCTACACCTTC.

The chain employs TRBV30 and TRBJ1-5; the D gene is possibly TRBD1 (5 bases). CDR3 length equals 14 residues. CDR1 and CDR2 from the germline V gene are GTSNPN and SVGIG (reference sequence). V shed 0 bases and J shed 4 bases, with 10 bases lying between them. The CDR3 DNA reads TGTGCCTGGAGTGTAGGCGGGGCTAATCAGCCCCAGCATTTT. Protein sequence: CAWSVGGANQPQHF.

The gene calls are TRBV28 and TRBJ1-1; tentative D call: TRBD1 (5 bases). Trimming removed 6 bases from V and 4 bases from J, with 12 bases in between. Looked up from germline, CDR1 is MDHEN and CDR2 is SYDVKM. This CDR3 spans 13 amino acids. The CDR3 reads CASSHRGSTEAFF. DNA of the CDR3: TGTGCCAGCAGCCATCGGGGGAGCACTGAAGCTTTCTTT.

V is TRBV18 and J is TRBJ2-7, with D possibly TRBD2 on 5 matching bases. V was clipped by 3 bases and J by 1 base, with 13 bases between them. This CDR3 is built from 15 residues. Germline-derived CDR1 and CDR2 are KGHSH and LQKENI. The CDR3 DNA reads as TGTGCCAGCTCACCTTCGGCAGACTATTCCTACGAGCAGTACTTC. Protein product: CASSPSADYSYEQYF.

This chain joins TRBV27 and TRBJ2-7, with 7 bases matching TRBD2. Germline-derived CDR1 and CDR2 are MNHEY and SMNVEV (reference sequence). This CDR3 has 16 amino acids. The V segment lost 4 bases and the J segment 3 bases; nucleotides outside the gene matches: 12. The DNA of the CDR3 is TGTGCCAGCAGTTCCGCCGGGACTAATTTCGGCTACGAGCAGTACTTC. Encoded protein: CASSSAGTNFGYEQYF.

The chain joins TRBV9 to TRBJ2-1; 16 bases fit TRBD2. The CDR3 loop spans 18 amino acids. The germline gives CDR1 SGDLS, CDR2 YYNGEE. The ends lost 4 bases at V and 8 bases at J; junction bases unmatched: 12. The CDR3 region is CASSWDRGLAGGSDEQFF. The CDR3 nucleotides are TGTGCCAGCAGCTGGGACAGGGGACTAGCGGGAGGGTCCGATGAGCAGTTCTTC.

The genes are TRBV5-1 and TRBJ2-1, with 9 bases identical to TRBD2. After removal of 2 bases from V and 8 bases from J, the junction contained 14 bases not matched to a gene. Germline CDR1 reads SGHRS; CDR2 reads YFSETQ. The CDR3 has 17 amino acids. CDR3 coding DNA: TGCGCCAGCAGCTTAAGCCCCTTCGCGGGGGGGCGGGATGAGCAGTTCTTC. Translating gives CASSLSPFAGGRDEQFF.